This record looks at one TCR beta chain sequence and its context. Its target is not known. TCRdb reprocessed the multiplex PCR reads with MiXCR, giving one entry per CDR3 protein. This repertoire shows about 270,000 distinct CDR3 sequences, more than 30% found once; its top ten account for more than 0.95%. V lost 5 bases to trimming and J lost 6 bases; unmatched junction nucleotides: 8. The CDR3 extends over 15 amino acids. Germline V lookup: CDR1 MNHEY, CDR2 SVGEGT. Breast cancer patients provided tissue from their axillary draining lymph nodes. This sample is part of a study of breast tumors, draining lymph nodes, adjacent tissues. Study results and caveats: That most tumor T cells come from lymph nodes remained unproven.

The sequenced sample was axillary lymph node tissue. The TCR originated in a female donor with breast cancer. Some clones in this sample may be carry-over from other donors' samples. V is TRBV6-2 or TRBV6-3 and J is TRBJ1-5; TRBD1 aligns across 9 bases. In DNA, the CDR3 is TGTGCCAGCAGTCACGCGGGACAGGGCGGTCAGCCCCAGCATTTT. Translated, it gives CASSHAGQGGQPQHF.